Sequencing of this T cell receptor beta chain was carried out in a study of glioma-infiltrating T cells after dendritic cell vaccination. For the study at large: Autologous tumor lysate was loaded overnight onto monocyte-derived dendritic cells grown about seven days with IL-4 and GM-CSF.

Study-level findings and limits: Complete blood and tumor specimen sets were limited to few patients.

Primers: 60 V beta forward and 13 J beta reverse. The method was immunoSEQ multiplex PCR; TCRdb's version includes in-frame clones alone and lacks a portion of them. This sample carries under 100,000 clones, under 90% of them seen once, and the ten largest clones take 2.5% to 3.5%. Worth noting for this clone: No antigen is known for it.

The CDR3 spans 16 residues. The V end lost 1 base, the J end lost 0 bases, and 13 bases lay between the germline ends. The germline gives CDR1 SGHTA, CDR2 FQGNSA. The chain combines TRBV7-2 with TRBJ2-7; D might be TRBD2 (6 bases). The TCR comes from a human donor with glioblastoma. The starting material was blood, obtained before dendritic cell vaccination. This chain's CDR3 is CASSLGRAQSSYEQYF. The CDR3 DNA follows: TGTGCCAGCAGCTTAGGGAGGGCCCAAAGCTCCTACGAGCAGTACTTC.